This T cell receptor beta chain was sequenced for a study of T cell responses to AZD1222 COVID-19 vaccine. The wider study: Pooling of second doses given at about 4 or about 12 weeks was done.

The study's findings and limits: Researchers took repertoire samples only after the peak T cell response had come. Regions 160-218 and 743-854 dominated among vaccine-associated CD4 TCRs spanning spike.

Comments on this clone: Antigen unknown.

V lost 5 bases and J lost 3, with 13 bases in between. The germline gives CDR1 MNHEY, CDR2 SMNVEV (reference sequence). The CDR3 covers 14 residues. Libraries were prepared by immunoSEQ multiplex PCR; TCRdb keeps only in-frame clonotypes and omits some of them. The sample lists more than 85,000 clones, 88% seen once, with about 1.6% in the top ten. The gene calls are TRBV27 and TRBJ1-1; perhaps TRBD1 as D (6 bases). The clonotype comes from an adult in good health. The sequenced sample was peripheral blood, obtained on day 0 of AZD1222 vaccination. The CDR3 nucleotides read TGTGCCAGCAGTCCGCTGGGACACTACACTGAAGCTTTCTTT. Protein sequence: CASSPLGHYTEAFF.